These 14 T cell receptor beta chains were sequenced from one sample in a study of control samples from healthy donors and cancer patients. TCRdb's table, derived via immunoSEQ multiplex PCR, lists solely in-frame clones and lacks some. Here the sample spans approximately 83,000 clones, just over 90% being singletons. Input material: blood. These receptors all stem from a woman in her 30s in good health.

The V gene is TRBV18, the J gene TRBJ2-5; D remains unclear. V was cut by 4 bases and J by 2 bases, with 5 bases left in between. Germline assignment: CDR1 KGHSH and CDR2 LQKENI. The CDR3 loop spans 12 amino acids. The CDR3 DNA reads TGTGCCAGCTCACAGAATCAAGAGACCCAGTACTTC. Amino acids: CASSQNQETQYF.

CDR3 sequence (DNA): TGTGCCAGTATCCCTAACGGGGGACTCGGTGAGCAGTTCTTC. Amino acids: CASIPNGGLGEQFF. This chain joins TRBV19 and TRBJ2-1; possibly TRBD2 for D (6 bases). The V end was cut by 7 bases, the J end by 9 bases, with 19 bases between. Germline CDR1 is LNHDA and CDR2 is SQIVND (reference sequence). The CDR3 sequence is 14 residues long.

This clone was seen a single time. The V and J genes are TRBV7-9 and TRBJ1-1, with TRBD1 matching 7 bases. CDR1 is SEHNR, CDR2 FQNEAQ, per germline (reference sequence). The CDR3 length is 12 residues. V was clipped by 3 bases and J by 8 bases; unmatched bases: 3. Here the CDR3 DNA reads TGTGCCAGCAGCTTCCAGGGGGGAGAAGCTTTCTTT. Its translation is CASSFQGGEAFF.

J is TRBJ1-3 and V is TRBV7-9; no clear D gene. V was cut by 5 bases and J by 1 base, with 15 bases left in between. Germline lookup yields CDR1 SEHNR and CDR2 FQNEAQ (reference sequence). CDR3 length equals 16 residues. CDR3 in amino acids: CASSPRSGLSGNTIYF. In nucleotides, the CDR3 is TGTGCCAGCAGCCCGCGGTCGGGTCTTTCTGGAAACACCATATATTTT.

This chain uses TRBV6-1 with TRBJ1-5; unclear D gene. Trimming took 2 bases from V and 6 from J, leaving 8 bases between them. From germline, CDR1 is MNHNS and CDR2 SASEGT. The CDR3 is made up of 13 amino acids. DNA for the CDR3: TGTGCCAGCAGTGAATTCGGGTTTCAGCCCCAGCATTTT. This encodes CASSEFGFQPQHF.

This chain uses TRBV28 with TRBJ1-6; 10 bases line up with TRBD1. Germline assignment: CDR1 MDHEN and CDR2 SYDVKM. The CDR3 contains 15 residues. V lost 6 bases, J lost 6 bases, and 5 bases stayed unmatched. The CDR3 sequence: CASRLWTGGNSPLHF. The CDR3 DNA is TGTGCCAGCAGACTCTGGACAGGGGGTAATTCACCCCTCCACTTT.

The J gene is TRBJ1-2, the V gene TRBV5-4; no definite D call. Deletions cut 0 bases from V and 5 bases from J, with 5 bases between. The CDR3 has 12 residues. Germline V lookup: CDR1 SGHNT, CDR2 YYREEE (reference sequence). CDR3 protein: CASSLDFYGYTF. The CDR3 bases are TGTGCCAGCAGCTTGGACTTTTATGGCTACACCTTC.

The rearrangement links TRBV10-3 to TRBJ2-5; maybe TRBD1 (6 bases). The CDR3 runs to 15 residues. Germline values: CDR1 ENHRY, CDR2 SYGVKD. The V end was cut by 5 bases, the J end by 0 bases, with 13 bases between. The CDR3: CAISPRWDNQETQYF. The CDR3, as DNA: TGTGCCATCAGTCCGAGGTGGGACAACCAAGAGACCCAGTACTTC.

CDR3 sequence: CASRPPGGRGEKLFF. For the CDR3, the DNA is TGTGCCAGCAGACCTCCCGGGGGTAGAGGAGAAAAACTGTTTTTT. The chain employs TRBV6-5 and TRBJ1-4; weak D call: TRBD1 (5 bases). V was cut by 6 bases and J by 8 bases, with 19 bases left in between. This CDR3 has 15 residues. Germline loops: CDR1 MNHEY, CDR2 SVGAGI.

This clone occurred once. The chain joins TRBV11-2 to TRBJ2-1; D is undetermined. Trimming pared 3 bases from V and 0 bases from J, leaving 12 bases between. Per germline, CDR1 SGHAT and CDR2 FQNNGV. The CDR3 is 16 residues long. The CDR3 sequence: CASSFLPTSSYNEQFF. The CDR3 nucleotides are TGTGCCAGCAGCTTCCTCCCCACGAGCTCCTACAATGAGCAGTTCTTC.

The V and J genes are TRBV5-4 and TRBJ2-1, with 7 bases identical to TRBD1. The germline CDR1 and CDR2 sequences are SGHNT and YYREEE (reference sequence). The CDR3 runs 14 residues. J lost 5 bases, V lost 4 bases, and 6 bases had no gene match. The CDR3, as DNA: TGTGCCAGCAGCCAACCAGGGGGAAACAATGAGCAGTTCTTC. Protein sequence: CASSQPGGNNEQFF.

CDR3 sequence (DNA): TGTGCCAGCAGTCCAACCCCCCCAGCGGGCCCATACAATGAGCAGTTCTTC. Translating gives CASSPTPPAGPYNEQFF. This sequence joins TRBV27 and TRBJ2-1; TRBD2 is a possible D gene (6 bases). The CDR3 length is 17 residues. Germline V gene data show CDR1 as MNHEY and CDR2 as SMNVEV (reference sequence). V was cut by 5 bases and J by 4 bases, with 21 bases left in between.

The chain carries TRBV20-1 and TRBJ1-1; unclear D gene. This CDR3 is 11 amino acids long. The germline V and J ends were trimmed by 8 bases and 11 bases, with 18 bases remaining between them. CDR1 is DFQATT, CDR2 SNEGSKA, per germline (reference sequence). The CDR3 DNA reads as TGCAGTACGGGGATCCAACTGGAGGCTTTCTTT. It encodes CSTGIQLEAFF.

This clone was seen just once. The chain is built from TRBV4-1 and TRBJ1-1; D remains ambiguous. The V gene's germline CDR1 is MGHRA and CDR2 YSYEKL. V dropped 2 bases and J dropped 1 base, with 11 bases sitting between them. CDR3 length: 15 residues. CDR3 nucleotides: TGCGCCAGCAGCCAACTGAAATGGGGGAACACTGAAGCTTTCTTT. It is translated as CASSQLKWGNTEAFF.